This T cell receptor beta chain was obtained from a study of T cell changes during pregnancy in multiple sclerosis. Data came from immunoSEQ multiplex PCR; TCRdb stores just in-frame clones and leaves some out. The sample yields some 52,000 clones, around nine tenths seen once. The V gene lost 7 bases and the J gene lost 5 bases, with 17 bases spanning the gap. The CDR3 is 14 amino acids. CDR1 and CDR2 from the germline V gene are SEHNR and FQNEAQ (reference sequence). Sequencing was performed on CD4+ T cells from peripheral blood mononuclear cells, taken before pregnancy. This clonotype originated in a female donor with multiple sclerosis, enrolled in a pregnancy study. This chain uses TRBV7-9 with TRBJ1-2; perhaps TRBD1 as D (5 bases). CDR3 in amino acids: CASIPHGGAYGYTF. The DNA of the CDR3 is TGTGCCAGCATCCCGCACGGGGGAGCTTATGGCTACACCTTC. Supplemented by reference TRBV7-9 and TRBJ1-2, the full variable domain reads DTGVSQNPRHKITKRGQNVTFRCDPISEHNRLYWYRQTLGQGPEFLTYFQNEAQLEKSRLLSDRFSAERPKGSFSTLEIQRTEQGDSAMYLCASIPHGGAYGYTFGSGTRLTVV.